This passage covers 2 T cell receptor beta chains from one sample sequenced in a study of PD-1 blockade in classical Hodgkin lymphoma. Using immunoSEQ multiplex PCR, the repertoire was profiled, and TCRdb retains in-frame clones only, with some absent. The sample contains more than 9,500 clones, roughly 81% of which appear only once. Each and every patient relapsed after autologous stem cell transplantation, and patients got differing brentuximab vedotin exposure. This specimen was peripheral blood mononuclear cells (PBMCs), taken at baseline. All receptors come from a human donor with classical Hodgkin lymphoma.

V is TRBV5-1 and J is TRBJ2-5, with D uncertain. Gene TRBJ2-7 matches the end of the DNA better, so the J call may be wrong. There are 15 residues in the CDR3. In germline, CDR1 is SGHRS, CDR2 YFSETQ. In DNA form, the CDR3 reads TGCGCCAGCAGCCTGGGGAAAGGGTACAAGTACGAGCAGTACTTC. It encodes CASSLGKGYKYEQYF.

The chain links TRBV19 to TRBJ2-5; 9 bases match TRBD1. The V segment lost 9 bases and the J segment 1 base; nucleotides outside the gene matches: 3. This CDR3 comprises 13 residues. CDR1 LNHDA and CDR2 SQIVND come from the germline V gene (reference sequence). CDR3: CASSQGAQETQYF. In DNA form, the CDR3 reads TGTGCCAGCTCACAGGGGGCCCAAGAGACCCAGTACTTC.